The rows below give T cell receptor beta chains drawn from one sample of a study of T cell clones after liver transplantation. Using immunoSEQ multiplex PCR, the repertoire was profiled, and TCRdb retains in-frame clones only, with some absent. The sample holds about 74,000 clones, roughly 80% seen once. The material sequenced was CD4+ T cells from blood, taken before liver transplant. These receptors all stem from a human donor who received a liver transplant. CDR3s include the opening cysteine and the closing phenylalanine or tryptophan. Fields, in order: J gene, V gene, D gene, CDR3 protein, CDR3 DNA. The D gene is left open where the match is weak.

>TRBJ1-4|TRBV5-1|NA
CASSFSGGEKLFF
TGCGCCAGCAGCTTCTCGGGAGGGGAAAAACTGTTTTTT
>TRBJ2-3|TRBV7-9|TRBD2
CASSFRLAGGGGTQYF
TGTGCCAGCAGCTTTCGACTAGCGGGAGGGGGGGGTACGCAGTATTTT
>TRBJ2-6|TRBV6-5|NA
CASRDPGANVLTF
TGTGCCAGCAGAGATCCTGGGGCCAACGTCCTGACTTTC
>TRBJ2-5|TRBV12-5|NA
CASGLGEAETQYF
TGTGCTAGTGGTTTGGGGGAGGCAGAGACCCAGTACTTC
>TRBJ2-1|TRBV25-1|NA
CASSDWAAYNEQFF
TGTGCCAGCAGTGACTGGGCAGCCTACAATGAGCAGTTCTTC
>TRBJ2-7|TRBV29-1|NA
CSVGSNYEQYF
TGCAGCGTTGGGTCAAACTACGAGCAGTACTTC
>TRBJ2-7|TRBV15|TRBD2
CATSTPRGGPSEQYF
TGTGCCACCAGCACCCCTCGGGGGGGCCCTAGCGAGCAGTACTTC
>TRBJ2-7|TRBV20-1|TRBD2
CSVAGVYEQYF
TGCAGTGTCGCGGGAGTCTACGAGCAGTACTTC
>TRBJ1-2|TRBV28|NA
CASSHAPNGYTF
TGTGCCAGCAGCCATGCCCCGAATGGCTACACCTTC
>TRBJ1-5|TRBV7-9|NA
CASSPKGIPNQPQHF
TGTGCCAGCAGCCCAAAGGGGATTCCCAATCAGCCCCAGCATTTT